These 32 T cell receptor beta chains were sequenced from one sample in a study of blood T cells in healthy people across ages. A second PCR of about 7 to 11 cycles used a sample-barcoded 5' primer and a J-beta primer mix. TCRdb re-called the 5' RACE reads through MiXCR, storing one row per CDR3 protein. The sample lists approximately 600,000 distinct CDR3 sequences; 45% to 65% were seen once. The sample comprised blood. The receptors come from a man in his fifties or sixties in good health.

The V call is TRBV7-2, the J call TRBJ1-5, with TRBD1 matching 7 bases. V shed 4 bases and J 0 bases; nucleotides not matched to a gene: 6. The CDR3 is 16 residues long. CDR1 SGHTA and CDR2 FQGNSA come from the germline V gene. CDR3 amino acids: CASSSRTGDSNQPQHF. CDR3 sequence (DNA): TGTGCCAGCAGCTCGCGGACAGGAGATAGCAATCAGCCCCAGCATTTT.

The rearrangement joins TRBV6-5 to TRBJ2-7, with a weak D call TRBD1 (5 bases). Germline CDR1 is MNHEY and CDR2 is SVGAGI. Trimming shortened V by 2 bases and J by 4 bases, and 9 bases separated the two germline ends. CDR3 length equals 13 residues. This chain's CDR3 is CASSYGHVYEQYF. CDR3 in DNA: TGTGCCAGCAGTTACGGACATGTATACGAGCAGTACTTC.

In this sample, this clonotype turned up a few times. The chain combines TRBV2 with TRBJ2-7; 12 bases fit TRBD1. Per germline, CDR1 SNHLY and CDR2 FYNNEI. There are 16 residues in the CDR3. V trimming: 6 bases; J trimming: 5 bases; junction bases outside the gene matches: 11. CDR3 coding DNA: TGTGCCAGCAGACCCCTACCGGGACAGGGGGCCCACGAGCAGTACTTC. It specifies CASRPLPGQGAHEQYF.

On this clonotype: Relative to the germline gene, one junction end is altered; a read error may explain this. The chain recombines TRBV7-2 with TRBJ2-6; D not resolved. The CDR3 is 14 amino acids. Germline CDR1 is SGHTA and CDR2 is FQGNSA. The CDR3 region is CASSVAWEANVLTF. For the CDR3, the DNA is TGTGCCAGCAGCGTAGCATGGGAGGCCAACGTCCTGACTTTC.

The chain couples TRBV7-2 to TRBJ2-7, with TRBD1 as a possible D gene (6 bases). Germline V gene lookup returns CDR1 SGHTA and CDR2 FQGNSA. This CDR3 is built from 15 residues. Trimming removed 1 base from V and 2 bases from J, with 12 bases in between. The CDR3 here is CASSLVVGAPYEQYF. CDR3 coding DNA: TGTGCCAGCAGCTTAGTAGTGGGGGCCCCCTACGAGCAGTACTTC.

This sequence joins TRBV2 and TRBJ1-1, with D possibly matching TRBD1 (6 bases). Looked up from germline, CDR1 is SNHLY and CDR2 is FYNNEI. The CDR3 spans 14 residues. V lost 5 bases and J lost 3, with 13 bases in between. This chain's CDR3 is CASSYKTGYTEAFF. CDR3 nucleotide sequence: TGTGCCAGCAGTTACAAAACAGGGTACACTGAAGCTTTCTTT.

This clonotype was detected a few times. The J gene is TRBJ2-6, the V gene TRBV13, with TRBD1 matching 8 bases. V shed 3 bases, J shed 0 bases, and the junction held 7 bases outside the gene matches. CDR3 length equals 18 residues. CDR1 is PRHDT, CDR2 FYEKMQ, per germline (reference sequence). In DNA form, the CDR3 reads TGTGCCAGCAGCTTCAAGATGCAGGGGGCCTCTGGGGCCAACGTCCTGACTTTC. This gives the protein CASSFKMQGASGANVLTF. Variable domain in full (rest from reference TRBV13 and TRBJ2-6): AAGVIQSPRHLIKEKRETATLKCYPIPRHDTVYWYQQGPGQDPQFLISFYEKMQSDKGSIPDRFSAQQFSDYHSELNMSSLELGDSALYFCASSFKMQGASGANVLTFGAGSRLTVL.

In its sample, this clonotype was seen many times. The chain joins TRBV13 to TRBJ2-2; no reliable D call. Looked up from germline, CDR1 is PRHDT and CDR2 is FYEKMQ (reference sequence). Between the trimmed V and J ends, which lost 5 bases and 0 bases, there was a span of 10 bases. The CDR3 is 15 residues long. Written as DNA, the CDR3 is TGTGCCAGCAGCAAAGGGATTTCGAACACCGGGGAGCTGTTTTTT. It translates to CASSKGISNTGELFF.

V usage is TRBV29-1 and J usage is TRBJ2-1, with 7 positions matching TRBD2. Germline V gene sequence: CDR1 SQVTM, CDR2 ANQGSEA. J lost 5 bases, V lost 1 base, and 8 bases had no gene match. The CDR3 has 15 amino acids. CDR3 sequence (DNA): TGCAGCGTTGAAGGTGGGCGGGGGAGGGACAATGAGCAGTTCTTC. Amino acids: CSVEGGRGRDNEQFF.

V usage is TRBV9 and J usage is TRBJ2-1; 8 bases fit TRBD1. After removal of 3 bases from V and 8 bases from J, the junction contained 13 bases not matched to a gene. This CDR3 has 16 residues. CDR1 is SGDLS and CDR2 is YYNGEE in the germline V gene. CDR3 nucleotide sequence: TGTGCCAGCAGCGCGCAGGGGGCGCAAGTGTACGATGAGCAGTTCTTC. Encoded protein: CASSAQGAQVYDEQFF.

V and J are TRBV2 and TRBJ2-3, with TRBD2 as a possible D gene (6 bases). CDR1 and CDR2 (germline): SNHLY, FYNNEI. CDR3 size: 14 residues. V shed 6 bases and J shed 6 bases, with 16 bases lying between them. In nucleotides, the CDR3 is TGTGCCAGCAGCCTTGGGAGGCAGTCGGATACGCAGTATTTT. The encoded protein is CASSLGRQSDTQYF.

This clonotype occurred a few times. This chain links TRBV20-1 with TRBJ2-3; 15 bases are shared with TRBD2. The trim removed 2 bases at V and 0 bases at J, leaving 3 bases unmatched. CDR1 and CDR2 (germline): DFQATT, SNEGSKA (reference sequence). The CDR3 length is 17 residues. The CDR3 nucleotides read TGCAGTGCTAGATTCGGGACTAGCGGGGGGAGCACAGATACGCAGTATTTT. It specifies CSARFGTSGGSTDTQYF.

The CDR3 is CASSYTSGGYNEQYF. The CDR3 DNA reads TGTGCCAGCAGCTACACTAGCGGGGGTTACAATGAGCAGTACTTC. This chain uses TRBV7-2 with TRBJ2-5; 11 bases fit TRBD2. The germline V gene encodes CDR1 SGHTA and CDR2 FQGNSA. V was pared by 4 bases and J by 11 bases, with 12 bases of the junction left unmatched. This CDR3 has 15 residues.

This rearrangement joins TRBV4-2 to TRBJ2-5; a weak D match, TRBD2 (5 bases). This CDR3 is built from 15 residues. V was pared by 4 bases and J by 8 bases, with 20 bases between. In germline, CDR1 is LGHNA, CDR2 YNFKEQ. CDR3 protein: CASSPTNGNKRTQYF. The CDR3 DNA sequence: TGTGCCAGCAGCCCAACAAACGGGAACAAGAGAACCCAGTACTTC.

There are many counts of this clonotype. CDR3 nucleotide sequence: TGCAGCGTGGTCGGACAGGGAAATGGTGAGCAGTTCTTC. Its protein product is CSVVGQGNGEQFF. The chain recombines TRBV29-1 with TRBJ2-1; TRBD1 agrees at 8 bases. Germline CDR1 and CDR2: SQVTM and ANQGSEA. The CDR3 consists of 13 residues. Trimming at V came to 6 bases and at J to 9 bases, leaving 10 bases not matched to a gene.

The chain recombines TRBV7-2 with TRBJ2-7; TRBD1 or TRBD2 may be the D gene (5 bases each). The CDR3 loop spans 16 amino acids. Germline V CDR1 and CDR2: SGHTA, FQGNSA. V shed 5 bases and J shed 2 bases, with 19 bases lying between them. The CDR3: CASSLEGRANPYEQYF. The CDR3 nucleotides read TGTGCCAGCAGCCTAGAGGGGCGGGCCAATCCCTACGAGCAGTACTTC.

This clonotype was seen once. The V gene is TRBV9, the J gene TRBJ2-1; TRBD1 agrees at 9 bases. The J call is uncertain, as TRBJ2-7 better fits the DNA end. The CDR3 sequence is 16 residues long. Germline V gives CDR1 SGDLS, CDR2 YYNGEE. The DNA for the CDR3 is TGTGCCAGCAGCGCCCCAATCACAGGGGGCCCCCACGAGCAGTACTTC. This encodes CASSAPITGGPHEQYF.

The chain links TRBV3-1 to TRBJ1-2, with D possibly being TRBD1 (5 bases). Germline CDR1 reads LGHDT; CDR2 reads YNNKEL (reference sequence). V lost 0 bases and J 4 bases, leaving 9 bases between the germline ends. The CDR3 covers 14 residues. CDR3 amino acids: CASSQDGGGYGYTF. CDR3 sequence (DNA): TGTGCCAGCAGCCAAGATGGGGGGGGCTATGGCTACACCTTC.

There are many counts of this clonotype. The junction and the germline gene differ at one end; a read error may be behind it. This chain connects TRBV12-3 or TRBV12-4 to TRBJ2-3, with D perhaps matching TRBD2 (6 bases). CDR3 length: 14 residues. The CDR3 coding sequence is TGTGCCAGCAGTTTTGGGGGGACCGCAGATATGCAGTATTTT. It is translated as CASSFGGTADMQYF.

The V and J genes are TRBV5-1 and TRBJ2-1; 12 positions agree with TRBD2. The CDR3 sequence is 19 residues long. Unmatched junction bases numbered 15, after V lost 6 bases and J lost 2 bases. Germline CDR1 reads SGHRS; CDR2 reads YFSETQ. The CDR3 reads CASNRQGRTSGATYNEQFF. The CDR3 DNA follows: TGCGCCAGCAACCGACAGGGGAGGACTAGCGGGGCGACCTACAATGAGCAGTTCTTC. Using reference TRBV5-1 and TRBJ2-1 for the parts outside the CDR3, the full variable domain is KAGVTQTPRYLIKTRGQQVTLSCSPISGHRSVSWYQQTPGQGLQFLFEYFSETQRNKGNFPGRFSGRQFSNSRSEMNVSTLELGDSALYLCASNRQGRTSGATYNEQFFGPGTRLTVL.

Only one count was recorded for this clonotype. The V gene is TRBV5-1, the J gene TRBJ2-3; 9 bases fit TRBD2. This CDR3 comprises 14 residues. Trimming cost V 5 bases and J 3 bases; bases outside gene matches: 4. Germline CDR1 SGHRS, CDR2 YFSETQ. In DNA form, the CDR3 reads TGCGCCAGCAGGAATAGCGGGGGAACAGATACGCAGTATTTT. Amino acids: CASRNSGGTDTQYF.

The rearrangement uses TRBV6-1 and TRBJ2-1, with TRBD2 matching 11 bases. The CDR3 is 16 amino acids. J was trimmed by 5 bases and V by 3 bases; bases with no gene match: 6. Germline-derived CDR1 and CDR2 are MNHNS and SASEGT. The chain's CDR3 is CASSDQVAGGNNEQFF. CDR3 DNA sequence: TGTGCCAGCAGTGATCAGGTAGCGGGGGGGAACAATGAGCAGTTCTTC.

The gene calls are TRBV9 and TRBJ2-3; the match to TRBD2 covers 10 bases. Germline V gives CDR1 SGDLS, CDR2 YYNGEE. The CDR3 consists of 16 residues. V lost 5 bases, J lost 2 bases, and 8 bases stayed unmatched. The CDR3 loop reads CASSDASGGFTDTQYF. CDR3 coding DNA: TGTGCCAGCAGTGACGCTAGCGGGGGTTTCACAGATACGCAGTATTTT.

This chain links TRBV10-3 with TRBJ2-3, with D possibly matching TRBD2 (6 bases). The germline gives CDR1 ENHRY, CDR2 SYGVKD. The CDR3 has 16 amino acids. V was cut by 0 bases and J by 3 bases, with 13 bases left in between. Here the CDR3 DNA reads TGTGCCATCAGTGAGTCACTAGCCCAAATTACAGATACGCAGTATTTT. This translates into CAISESLAQITDTQYF.

The CDR3 is CASSLASEETQYF. The CDR3 nucleotides are TGCGCCAGCAGCTTGGCCTCAGAAGAGACCCAGTACTTC. The chain couples TRBV5-1 to TRBJ2-7, with no clear D. The end of the DNA fits TRBJ2-5 better, so the J call may be wrong. In germline, CDR1 is SGHRS, CDR2 YFSETQ. This CDR3 is 13 amino acids long.

This clonotype is a singleton in its sample. A read error is possible here, since a much larger clone lies one base away. As DNA, the CDR3 is TGCGCCAGCAACCAAGTTGAGACAGACCCTAATGAAAAACTGTTTTTT. It is translated as CASNQVETDPNEKLFF. The genes are TRBV4-1 and TRBJ1-4; possible D gene TRBD1, 5 bases. This CDR3 contains 16 residues. Germline-derived CDR1 and CDR2 are MGHRA and YSYEKL.

The DNA of the CDR3 is TGTGCCAGCAGCCAAGTGACGCAGGCGATTACTAATGAAAAACTGTTTTTT. This sequence encodes CASSQVTQAITNEKLFF. The J gene is TRBJ1-4, the V gene TRBV3-1; no definite D call. The CDR3 is 17 amino acids. Trimming stripped 1 base from V and 2 bases from J, with 14 bases between. Germline CDR1 is LGHDT and CDR2 is YNNKEL (reference sequence).

V is TRBV18 and J is TRBJ2-5, with 8 bases lining up with TRBD2. The J call may not be correct, given that the DNA end is closer to TRBJ2-7. This CDR3 is built from 17 residues. Germline lookup yields CDR1 KGHSH and CDR2 LQKENI. The CDR3 nucleotides read TGTGCCAGCTCACCACCCCTTCGACGAGCGGGGGTCCACGAGCAGTACTTC. Encoded protein: CASSPPLRRAGVHEQYF.

The J gene is TRBJ2-4, the V gene TRBV27; the D gene is possibly TRBD1 (5 bases). The last part of the DNA fits TRBJ2-5 better; the J call may be wrong. This CDR3 has 15 residues. CDR1 and CDR2 from the germline V gene are MNHEY and SMNVEV (reference sequence). The CDR3 DNA follows: TGTGCCAGCAGTTTAAGACAGCGACAAGAAGAGACCCAGTACTTC. Translated, it gives CASSLRQRQEETQYF.

The chain couples TRBV2 to TRBJ2-5, with D perhaps matching TRBD2 (6 bases). V gave up 2 bases and J gave up 4 bases, with 14 bases separating them. In germline, CDR1 is SNHLY, CDR2 FYNNEI. CDR3 length: 15 residues. In DNA, the CDR3 is TGTGCCAGCAGTGAATCACGGACTATAGGAGAGACCCAGTACTTC. It encodes CASSESRTIGETQYF.

The gene calls are TRBV9 and TRBJ2-3; D possibly corresponds to TRBD1 (6 bases). CDR3 length: 16 amino acids. The germline V and J ends were trimmed by 4 bases and 2 bases, with 17 bases remaining between them. Germline V CDR1 and CDR2: SGDLS, YYNGEE. The CDR3, as DNA: TGTGCCAGCAGCTCCTTCGCAGGGGCGAACACAGATACGCAGTATTTT. The encoded protein is CASSSFAGANTDTQYF.

This chain uses TRBV4-1 with TRBJ2-7, with D tentatively TRBD2 (6 bases). CDR1 and CDR2 (germline): MGHRA, YSYEKL. The germline V and J ends were trimmed by 1 base and 1 base, with 8 bases remaining between them. CDR3 length equals 14 residues. CDR3 protein: CASSQGRASYEQYF. CDR3 DNA: TGCGCCAGCAGCCAAGGGAGGGCGTCCTACGAGCAGTACTTC.